The entry below describes one TCR beta chain. These data originate in a study of memory CD4+ T cells and cytomegalovirus serostatus. Whole-study context: Donors were healthy Belgian adults, several CMV seropositive and approximately 25 seronegative.

The sort gate was single viable CD3+CD4+CD8-CD45RO+ cells for memory CD4+ T cells. Total CD4+ T cells were enriched by CD4 positive selection. Produced via immunoSEQ multiplex PCR; TCRdb's table is partial and in-frame only. The data contain 27,000 or so clones, more than 70% of them singletons. Sequencing was carried out using memory CD4+ T cells from blood. The clonotype comes from an adult in good health and CMV-seronegative.

CDR3 residues: CASSYSWKGNYGYTF. Written as DNA, the CDR3 is TGTGCCAGCAGTTACTCGTGGAAAGGAAACTATGGCTACACCTTC. The chain employs TRBV6-5 and TRBJ1-2; D gene ambiguous. V was shortened by 0 bases and J by 2 bases, with 10 bases between the two germline ends. Germline assignment: CDR1 MNHEY and CDR2 SVGAGI. CDR3 length: 15 amino acids.